This T cell receptor beta chain originates from a study of T-cell reconstitution after alpha-beta-depleted transplantation in children. A library of TCRbeta sequences, prepared with unique molecular identifiers, was generated. TCRdb re-derived calls from the PCR reads in MiXCR, one entry per CDR3 protein. The sample shows around 500,000 distinct CDR3 sequences, about 23% of them seen only once. V gave up 4 bases and J gave up 1 base, with 17 bases separating them. Germline CDR1 DFQATT, CDR2 SNEGSKA (reference sequence). The CDR3 runs 16 residues. This material consisted of PBMCs, mostly from graft donor cells, taken 360 days after TCRalphabeta/CD19-depleted stem cell transplant. The receptor was isolated from a boy younger than two who had a stem cell transplant for acute myeloid leukemia, so the T cells may come from the graft donor. The chain has TRBV20-1 and TRBJ1-5; D is undetermined. DNA of the CDR3: TGCAGTGCTAAGAAAATGGAGGGAGGGAGCAATCAGCCCCAGCATTTT. Translating gives CSAKKMEGGSNQPQHF.